The 10 T cell receptor beta chains below were found in one sample sequenced in a study of T cells in narcolepsy (dated by TCRdb to 2016 to 2019). The library was obtained by the immunoSEQ multiplex PCR assay. Not all clones reach the TCRdb copy of this immuneACCESS table, which keeps in-frame sequences only. Checked studies attribute under half of the gap to unresolved V genes and leave the rest unexplained. This sample gives some 35,000 clones in total; roughly four fifths of them show up just once. 2% to 3% of the sample is taken by the ten largest. Sequenced input: CD45RA- memory CD4+ T cells from PBMCs. This specimen's cell subset or site label, interpreted: memory T cells sorted ex vivo from peripheral blood. The receptors were gathered from a human donor with narcolepsy.

The chain carries TRBV11-1 and TRBJ2-2, with 7 bases aligning to TRBD1. This CDR3 has 16 amino acids. CDR1 is SGHAT, CDR2 FQDESV, per germline (reference sequence). The J segment lost 3 bases and the V segment lost 2 bases, leaving 6 bases of the junction unmatched. The chain's CDR3 is CASSLRQGRDTGELFF. In nucleotides, the CDR3 is TGTGCCAGCAGCTTACGACAGGGTAGGGACACCGGGGAGCTGTTTTTT.

The genes are TRBV7-9 and TRBJ2-5; 11 bases are shared with TRBD1. V was pared by 4 bases and J by 4 bases, with 11 bases of the junction left unmatched. There are 17 residues in the CDR3. Germline-derived CDR1 and CDR2 are SEHNR and FQNEAQ (reference sequence). Written as DNA, the CDR3 is TGTGCCAGCAGCTCATCTAATTGGACAGGGGGCAGAGAGACCCAGTACTTC. Its protein product is CASSSSNWTGGRETQYF.

This chain joins TRBV19 and TRBJ1-1; the match to TRBD1 covers 11 bases. V was pared by 5 bases and J by 5 bases, with 16 bases of the junction left unmatched. CDR1 and CDR2 (germline): LNHDA, SQIVND (reference sequence). The CDR3 is 18 residues long. The CDR3 nucleotides are TGTGCCAGTAGTTATCGGACAGGGGGCTACGTCGGGAGAACTGAAGCTTTCTTT. Translation gives CASSYRTGGYVGRTEAFF.

The count of this clone is one. Germline and junction disagree at one end, which may indicate a read error. This chain uses TRBV6-1 with TRBJ2-7, with a tentative D call TRBD1 (8 bases). Germline CDR1 MNHNS, CDR2 SASEGT. CDR3 length equals 16 residues. CDR3 sequence (DNA): TGTGCCATCAGTGACCCCAACAGGGGGGGCGCCTACGAGCAGTACTTC. Translation: CAISDPNRGGAYEQYF.

The V call is TRBV2, the J call TRBJ1-5, with D possibly matching TRBD1 (6 bases). V was pared by 6 bases and J by 5 bases, with 17 bases between. From germline, CDR1 is SNHLY and CDR2 FYNNEI. This CDR3 comprises 15 residues. This CDR3 is CASSRIQGDDQPQHF. DNA for the CDR3: TGTGCCAGCAGCAGAATACAGGGAGACGATCAGCCCCAGCATTTT.

The genes are TRBV13 and TRBJ2-3; D is unresolved. Trimming shortened V by 3 bases and J by 4 bases, and 2 bases separated the two germline ends. The CDR3 length is 11 residues. The germline CDR1 and CDR2 sequences are PRHDT and FYEKMQ (reference sequence). The CDR3 coding sequence is TGTGCCAGCAGCTTTTCAGATACGCAGTATTTT. Protein: CASSFSDTQYF.

V is TRBV30 and J is TRBJ1-5, with D possibly being TRBD1 (5 bases). The CDR3 is 14 amino acids. V was trimmed by 3 bases and J by 9 bases, leaving 18 bases between them. Germline CDR1 is GTSNPN and CDR2 is SVGIG (reference sequence). CDR3 sequence: CAWSRGTAAWPQHF. CDR3 bases: TGTGCCTGGAGCAGAGGGACTGCCGCTTGGCCCCAGCATTTT.

The V and J genes are TRBV15 and TRBJ2-5, with a weak D call TRBD1 (6 bases). With 5 bases removed from V and 2 bases from J, the gap between germline ends came to 9 bases. The CDR3 runs to 13 residues. The germline CDR1 and CDR2 sequences are LNHNV and YYDKDF (reference sequence). CDR3 residues: CATSSTGQETQYF. Written as DNA, the CDR3 is TGTGCCACCAGCTCGACAGGTCAAGAGACCCAGTACTTC.

The gene calls are TRBV27 and TRBJ2-5; 9 nucleotides line up with TRBD2. Losses at the gene ends were 4 bases for V and 2 bases for J; bases not matched to a gene: 5. The CDR3 spans 15 residues. Germline CDR1 reads MNHEY; CDR2 reads SMNVEV (reference sequence). In DNA, the CDR3 is TGTGCCAGCAGTTCGACCGGACTAGCGCAAGAGACCCAGTACTTC. Its translation is CASSSTGLAQETQYF.

The genes are TRBV5-1 and TRBJ2-2, with no clear D. The V and J ends lost 0 bases and 6 bases respectively, with 6 bases between them. This CDR3 comprises 13 residues. Germline assignment: CDR1 SGHRS and CDR2 YFSETQ. In DNA form, the CDR3 reads TGCGCCAGCAGCTTGGAATTGGCCGGGGAGCTGTTTTTT. Its protein is CASSLELAGELFF.